This TCR beta chain stems from a study of beta chain features in type 1 diabetes. Overall study context: Researchers looked at about 110 million sorted cells across all samples.

The study reverse transcribed the entire isolated RNA, so it sequenced expressed TCRB transcripts. Repertoires were generated with immunoSEQ multiplex PCR, while TCRdb's copy carries only in-frame clones and drops some. This table holds 550,000 to 850,000 clones, about an eighth found once. Every single donor gave one heparinised blood draw, and these averaged roughly 0.11 L. A note on this clone: The antigen is unknown.

Study-wide points: Equally in patients and controls, PCR might preferentially amplify shorter templates. Compared with healthy donors, patients appeared to share more similar naive, central memory and regulatory TCRB repertoires. Among all four CD4+ subsets, Type 1 diabetes patients had TCRB CDR3s that were moderately but significantly shorter.

The TCR was taken from a man between 18 and 35 years old with type 1 diabetes. Material for sequencing was naive CD4+ T cells from blood.

CDR3 nucleotide sequence: TGTGCCAGCTCACCACGGGACAGGGGGGGCTACGAGCAGTACTTC. Its translation is CASSPRDRGGYEQYF. The gene calls are TRBV18 and TRBJ2-7; TRBD1 matches 11 bases. The length of the CDR3 is 15 residues. The trim removed 1 base at V and 3 bases at J, leaving 2 bases unmatched. Looked up from germline, CDR1 is KGHSH and CDR2 is LQKENI.